This T cell receptor (beta chain) was captured by sequencing in a study of Graves' ophthalmopathy and Graves' hyperthyroidism. This CDR3 has 14 amino acids. Germline V gives CDR1 SEHNR, CDR2 FQNEAQ (reference sequence). V was cut by 5 bases and J by 7 bases, with 17 bases left in between. Study-level points and caveats: Ophthalmopathy progression was predicted by the model at more than 55% sensitivity and approximately 73% specificity.

RNA served as the template for amplifying TCR beta CDR3 regions. Second-round multiplex PCR came after first-round RT-PCR with HTBI primers. TCRdb called the multiplex PCR reads again in MiXCR, with one record for every CDR3 protein. The repertoire holds about 740,000 distinct CDR3 sequences, with roughly 40% as singletons. This clonotype appeared a few times. Its antigen is unidentified. The chain couples TRBV7-9 to TRBJ2-5; D is unresolved. This TCR was sampled from an adult man with Graves' ophthalmopathy. The sample consisted of peripheral blood. The CDR3 region has the DNA TGTGCCAGCAGCCCCACTCGGCAGCCGAGGACCCAGTACTTC. This translates into CASSPTRQPRTQYF. The full variable domain, completed using reference TRBV7-9 and TRBJ2-5, is DTGVSQNPRHKITKRGQNVTFRCDPISEHNRLYWYRQTLGQGPEFLTYFQNEAQLEKSRLLSDRFSAERPKGSFSTLEIQRTEQGDSAMYLCASSPTRQPRTQYFGPGTRLLVL.